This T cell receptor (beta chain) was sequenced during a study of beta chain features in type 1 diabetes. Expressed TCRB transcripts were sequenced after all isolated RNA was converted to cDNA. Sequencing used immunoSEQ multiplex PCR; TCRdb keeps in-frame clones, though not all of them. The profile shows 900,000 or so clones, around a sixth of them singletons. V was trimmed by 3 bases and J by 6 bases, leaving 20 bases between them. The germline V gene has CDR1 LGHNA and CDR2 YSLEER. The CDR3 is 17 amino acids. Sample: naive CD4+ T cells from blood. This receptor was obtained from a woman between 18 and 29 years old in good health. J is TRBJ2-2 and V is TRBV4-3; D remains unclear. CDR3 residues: CASSHAPAPGRSGELFF. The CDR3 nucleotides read TGCGCCAGCAGCCACGCCCCAGCGCCCGGTCGGTCCGGGGAGCTGTTTTTT.